This T cell receptor beta chain was recovered during a study of regulatory T cells in long-lasting Graves disease. Findings of the study overall: TCR diversity was lower in persistent than newly diagnosed Graves' disease.

Sequencing libraries for TCR beta were prepared with iRepertoire HTBI primers and Arm-PCR of CDR3 regions. Original processing notes: Identification of gene segments yielded more than 60 TRBV and 12 to 15 TRBJ across samples. TCRdb recomputed calls from the multiplex PCR reads with MiXCR, one row per CDR3 protein. What appears here as the V and J calls and clone size reflects TCRdb's work, not the paper's. The data show roughly 220,000 distinct CDR3 sequences, roughly 18% seen once. The CDR3 covers 15 residues. Trimming took 5 bases from V and 4 from J; bases not matched to a gene: 8. In the case of this clonotype: The antigen is unknown.

Time point defined: newly diagnosed GD, antithyroid drugs for less than 3 months. RNA from PBMCs was the source of the TCR library. In this cohort, patients came from an endocrinology department located in Xi'an, China. The receptor was isolated from a female donor with Graves disease. V gene TRBV12-3 or TRBV12-4 combines with J gene TRBJ1-2, with TRBD1 matching 9 bases. The source was peripheral blood mononuclear cells (PBMCs), collected at new diagnosis, from a patient treated with antithyroid drugs. In DNA, the CDR3 is TGTGCCAGCAGTACCAACGGACAGGGGACCTATGGCTACACCTTC. Its translation: CASSTNGQGTYGYTF.